These T cell receptor beta chains were read from a single sample in a study of T cell responses to AZD1222 COVID-19 vaccine. Assay used: immunoSEQ multiplex PCR; TCRdb lists only in-frame clones, some missing. Of 73,000 or so clones listed, approximately 88% were seen once; the top ten hold less than 20%. The sample consisted of peripheral blood, taken on day 0 of AZD1222 vaccination. The receptors come from an adult in good health. Each CDR3 is given with its conserved first and last residue. The order of the fields is clone size, V gene, J gene, D gene, CDR3 DNA, CDR3 protein. D genes are given only for firm matches. The size of a clone is reported for some rows only, either as once, few or many, or as a class for expanded clones.

NA	TRBV15	TRBJ2-7	TRBD2	TGTGCCACCAGCGTAGGGACTAGCGGATCCTACGAGCAGTACTTC	CATSVGTSGSYEQYF
NA	TRBV27	TRBJ1-5	NA	TGTGCCAGCAGTTTACAGGGCAATCAGCCCCAGCATTTT	CASSLQGNQPQHF
NA	TRBV6-6	TRBJ1-6	NA	TGTGCCAGCAGGGGCAGGGTGGATAATTCACCCCTCCACTTT	CASRGRVDNSPLHF
NA	TRBV9	TRBJ2-7	NA	TGTGCCAGCAGCGCGCCGAACGGACAGGAGCAGTACTTC	CASSAPNGQEQYF
NA	TRBV5-1	TRBJ1-5	TRBD1	TGCGCCAGCAGCGACGGACAGGACAATCAGCCCCAGCATTTT	CASSDGQDNQPQHF
once	TRBV7-2	TRBJ1-3	NA	TGTGCCAGCAGCTTAGCGGAAGACTCTGGAAACACCATATATTTT	CASSLAEDSGNTIYF
NA	TRBV5-1	TRBJ2-5	TRBD1	TGCGCCAGCAGCTCGCGTCCCGGGACAGGCCATCTCCAAGAGACCCAGTACTTC	CASSSRPGTGHLQETQYF
NA	TRBV28	TRBJ2-2	TRBD2	TGTGCCAGCAGTTTACTAGCGGGAGCTACCGGGGAGCTGTTTTTT	CASSLLAGATGELFF
NA	TRBV28	TRBJ2-7	TRBD2	TGTGCCAGCAGGTCTCTAGCGGGAGGTACCTCCTACGAGCAGTACTTC	CASRSLAGGTSYEQYF
NA	TRBV5-1	TRBJ1-5	NA	TGCGCCAGCAGCTTTTACGGGGATCAGCCCCAGCATTTT	CASSFYGDQPQHF
NA	TRBV10-1	TRBJ2-1	NA	TGCGCCAGCAGTGAGGCTAGCTCCTACAATGAGCAGTTCTTC	CASSEASSYNEQFF
NA	TRBV5-1	TRBJ2-1	TRBD2	TGCGCCAGCAGCTTAATAGCGGGAGACGGTGAGCAGTTCTTC	CASSLIAGDGEQFF
once	TRBV10-2	TRBJ2-7	NA	TGCGCCAGCAGTGGACAGGTGGCGGGGGAGCAGTACTTC	CASSGQVAGEQYF
NA	TRBV6-1	TRBJ2-3	NA	TGTGCCAGCAGTGAAGTAAAAGGATCGCAGTATTTT	CASSEVKGSQYF
NA	TRBV28	TRBJ1-3	NA	TGTGCCAGCAGTTTTTCAGGGCTCGTTGGAAACACCATATATTTT	CASSFSGLVGNTIYF
NA	TRBV4-2	TRBJ2-7	NA	TGTGCCAGCAGCCAGGGGACAAGCGGGTTAGCCTACGAGCAGTACTTC	CASSQGTSGLAYEQYF
few	TRBV9	TRBJ1-1	NA	TGTGCCAGCAGCGTATCTTACAGGAACACTGAAGCTTTCTTT	CASSVSYRNTEAFF
NA	TRBV29-1	TRBJ2-7	TRBD2	TGCAGCGTCACGGGCGGGGGACTTCGAGGAGAGCAGTACTTC	CSVTGGGLRGEQYF
NA	TRBV5-3	TRBJ2-7	NA	TGTGCCAGAAGCGGACGAGGACTGAGCTCCTACGAGCAGTACTTC	CARSGRGLSSYEQYF
NA	TRBV7-3	TRBJ2-7	TRBD2	TGTGCCAGCAGCTTAACAGGACTAGCGGGTTCCTACGAGCAGTACTTC	CASSLTGLAGSYEQYF
NA	TRBV20-1	TRBJ2-2	NA	TGCAGTGCTAGTCGGCTAGTGGCCGACACCGGGGAGCTGTTTTTT	CSASRLVADTGELFF
once	TRBV19	TRBJ1-5	TRBD1	TGTGCCAGCCGGGGGACAGGGCAGCCCCAGCATTTT	CASRGTGQPQHF
NA	TRBV19	TRBJ1-5	TRBD1	TGTGCCAGTTCGGACAGGGCGGGAAATCAGCCCCAGCATTTT	CASSDRAGNQPQHF
NA	TRBV5-4	TRBJ1-1	NA	TGTGCCAGCAGGGAACAGGGATTCGTGAACACTGAAGCTTTCTTT	CASREQGFVNTEAFF
NA	TRBV20-1	TRBJ2-7	TRBD2	TGCAGTGCTAGTCGGGAGGGCCGGGACGGTTACTACGAGCAGTACTTC	CSASREGRDGYYEQYF
NA	TRBV19	TRBJ2-6	NA	TGTGCCAGTAGTCTAATAAGCTCTGGGGCCAACGTCCTGACTTTC	CASSLISSGANVLTF
NA	TRBV6-5	TRBJ2-1	TRBD2	TGTGCCAGCAGTCGAAGTGGCGGGAGCCGCGAGCAGTTCTTC	CASSRSGGSREQFF
few	TRBV7-9	TRBJ1-4	TRBD1	TGTGCCAGCAGCTTTGGGGCAGGGGGGAGAGAAAAACTGTTTTTT	CASSFGAGGREKLFF
NA	TRBV28	TRBJ2-7	TRBD1	TGTGCCAGCGGCCGGGACAGCTTCTCCTACGAGCAGTACTTC	CASGRDSFSYEQYF
once	TRBV12-3/TRBV12-4	TRBJ1-1	NA	TGTGCCAGCAGTTTTCCCCTAGCTGAAGCTTTCTTT	CASSFPLAEAFF
once	TRBV24-1	TRBJ1-5	NA	TGTGCCACCAGTGTGGGGGGTGGGAGTCAGCCCCAGCATTTT	CATSVGGGSQPQHF
NA	TRBV10-3	TRBJ2-3	NA	TGTGCCATCAGGGCGGAAGTCACAGATACGCAGTATTTT	CAIRAEVTDTQYF
NA	TRBV30	TRBJ1-5	NA	TGTGCCTGGAGTGAAGGATGGAGCAATCAGCCCCAGCATTTT	CAWSEGWSNQPQHF
NA	TRBV14	TRBJ2-1	NA	TGTGCCAGCGGGGGGACAACCTACAATGAGCAGTTCTTC	CASGGTTYNEQFF
NA	TRBV27	TRBJ2-2	NA	TGTGCCAGCAGTCCGCCCTTCCCCTTCCTGGAGCGGAGATCGAACACCGGGGAGCTGTTTTTT	CASSPPFPFLERRSNTGELFF
NA	TRBV10-3	TRBJ2-7	NA	TGTGCCATCAGTGAGTCAAGGGGCCTTGGCTACGAGCAGTACTTC	CAISESRGLGYEQYF
NA	TRBV2	TRBJ2-5	TRBD1	TGTGCCAGCAGTAGACGGGACAGGGGGAGAGAGACCCAGTACTTC	CASSRRDRGRETQYF
NA	TRBV7-6	TRBJ1-5	NA	TGTGCCAGCAGCCCAGGTCTGTGGCCGGGTCAGCCCCAGCATTTT	CASSPGLWPGQPQHF
once	TRBV7-9	TRBJ2-5	TRBD1	TGTGCCAGCAGCTTGGGACAGACCTCGAAAGAGACCCAGTACTTC	CASSLGQTSKETQYF
NA	TRBV9	TRBJ1-2	NA	TGTGCCAGCAGCGTAGCCCCTAGGGAGGGAGCCTATGGCTACACCTTC	CASSVAPREGAYGYTF
NA	TRBV6-5	TRBJ2-7	TRBD1	TGTGCCAGCAGTTCAACAGGGGTACGCTACGAGCAGTACTTC	CASSSTGVRYEQYF
NA	TRBV19	TRBJ1-5	NA	TGTGCCAGTAGTATACCCCGCGGGAACAATCATCAGCCCCAGCATTTT	CASSIPRGNNHQPQHF
NA	TRBV10-3	TRBJ2-7	NA	TGTGCCACCAGGGACTGGGACAAAACCTACGAGCAGTACTTC	CATRDWDKTYEQYF
NA	TRBV18	TRBJ1-6	TRBD1	TGTGCCAGCTCAGTACAGGGGGCTTCGAATTCACCCCTCCACTTT	CASSVQGASNSPLHF
NA	TRBV9	TRBJ2-3	NA	TGTGCCAGCAGCGTGGCAGAGACGGCAGATACGCAGTATTTT	CASSVAETADTQYF
NA	TRBV5-4	TRBJ2-1	NA	TGTGCCAGCAGCCCTCCAGGGTTTTCCTACAATGAGCAGTTCTTC	CASSPPGFSYNEQFF
NA	TRBV11-2	TRBJ2-1	NA	TGTGCCAGCAGCCAATTGTCAGGCGGCAATGAGCAGTTCTTC	CASSQLSGGNEQFF
few	TRBV5-1	TRBJ2-7	TRBD1	TGCGCCAGCAGCTTATACTCCGGGACAGGGAGGACCGAGCAGTACTTC	CASSLYSGTGRTEQYF
NA	TRBV19	TRBJ1-2	NA	TGTGCCAGTAGTATGGAGGGGACCTATGGCTACACCTTC	CASSMEGTYGYTF
NA	TRBV5-1	TRBJ1-5	TRBD1	TGCGCCAGCAGAGATGGGACAGGGGGAGGCAATCAGCCCCAGCATTTT	CASRDGTGGGNQPQHF
NA	TRBV6-4	TRBJ1-5	TRBD1	TGTGCCAACAACCCCCGGGACAGGCTCAATCAGCCCCAGCATTTT	CANNPRDRLNQPQHF
NA	TRBV4-2	TRBJ1-2	TRBD1	TGTGCCAGCAGCCAAGATTTACAGGGGGACTATGGCTACACCTTC	CASSQDLQGDYGYTF
NA	TRBV28	TRBJ1-5	NA	TGTGCCAGCAGTCTACGAGCAGGGGCGGGCAATCAGCCCCAGCATTTT	CASSLRAGAGNQPQHF
NA	TRBV6-2/TRBV6-3	TRBJ1-5	NA	TGTGCCAGCAGTTACACGGGGCTCGATCAGCCCCAGCATTTT	CASSYTGLDQPQHF